The 24 T cell receptor beta chains reported below all come from one sample, sequenced in a study of cytomegalovirus exposure and HLA in healthy donors. The PCR employed 60 Vbeta primers together with 13 Jbeta primers. Assay used: immunoSEQ multiplex PCR; TCRdb lists only in-frame clones, some missing. The sample includes roughly 68,000 clones, roughly four fifths seen only once; the top ten take 7.4%. What was sequenced was PBMCs. These TCRs come from a woman aged 25 to 39 in good health and CMV-seropositive.

The chain is built from TRBV28 and TRBJ2-2; D might be TRBD1 (5 bases). Deletions cut 5 bases from V and 3 bases from J, with 19 bases between. The CDR3 is 17 amino acids. Germline V gene lookup returns CDR1 MDHEN and CDR2 SYDVKM. The CDR3, as DNA: TGTGCCAGCAGTCCGAGGAAACAGGTTTCGGACACCGGGGAGCTGTTTTTT. Translating it yields CASSPRKQVSDTGELFF.

CDR3 nucleotide sequence: TGCGCCAGCAGCTTCGGACTAGCGGTCTACAATGAGCAGTTCTTC. Its protein is CASSFGLAVYNEQFF. The V gene is TRBV5-1, the J gene TRBJ2-1, with TRBD2 identical over 10 bases. This CDR3 region has 15 residues. Trimming removed 2 bases from V and 3 bases from J; junction bases left unmatched: 2. Germline values: CDR1 SGHRS, CDR2 YFSETQ. Using reference TRBV5-1 and TRBJ2-1 for the parts outside the CDR3, the full variable domain is KAGVTQTPRYLIKTRGQQVTLSCSPISGHRSVSWYQQTPGQGLQFLFEYFSETQRNKGNFPGRFSGRQFSNSRSEMNVSTLELGDSALYLCASSFGLAVYNEQFFGPGTRLTVL.

This chain connects TRBV7-9 to TRBJ2-1; a weak D match, TRBD2 (6 bases). CDR1 is SEHNR, CDR2 FQNEAQ, per germline (reference sequence). The CDR3 covers 15 residues. V gave up 10 bases and J gave up 4 bases, with 20 bases separating them. The DNA for the CDR3 is TGTGCCACCGGTTACGGGACTCATGGTTACAATGAGCAGTTCTTC. This gives the protein CATGYGTHGYNEQFF.

The sample holds a few counts of this clone. V and J are TRBV5-1 and TRBJ1-6, with TRBD1 identical over 7 bases. Germline CDR1 SGHRS, CDR2 YFSETQ. The J segment lost 9 bases and the V segment lost 4 bases, leaving 7 bases of the junction unmatched. The CDR3 spans 14 residues. CDR3 DNA sequence: TGCGCCAGCAGCCCCGACAGGGCGGGTTCACCCCTCCACTTT. This gives the protein CASSPDRAGSPLHF.

V gene TRBV30 combines with J gene TRBJ2-2; D possibly corresponds to TRBD2 (7 bases). The germline V and J ends were trimmed by 3 bases and 8 bases, with 19 bases remaining between them. Germline lookup yields CDR1 GTSNPN and CDR2 SVGIG (reference sequence). The CDR3 covers 15 residues. The CDR3 reads CAWSLSLGGVGELFF. In nucleotides, the CDR3 is TGTGCCTGGAGCCTAAGTTTAGGGGGGGTTGGGGAGCTGTTTTTT.

The chain links TRBV2 to TRBJ2-5; 10 nucleotides align to TRBD1. Germline assignment: CDR1 SNHLY and CDR2 FYNNEI. The CDR3 has 12 residues. V lost 6 bases and J lost 6; bases outside the gene matches: 1. The CDR3 is CASRGQGQTQYF. The CDR3 DNA sequence: TGTGCCAGCAGGGGACAGGGGCAGACCCAGTACTTC.

This chain links TRBV19 with TRBJ2-5, with 9 bases aligning to TRBD1. CDR1 is LNHDA and CDR2 is SQIVND in the germline V gene (reference sequence). V lost 5 bases, J lost 5 bases, and 9 bases stayed unmatched. This CDR3 comprises 15 residues. CDR3 residues: CASSPSGTGRETQYF. The CDR3, as DNA: TGTGCCAGTAGTCCCAGTGGGACAGGGCGGGAGACCCAGTACTTC.

The rearrangement joins TRBV21-1 to TRBJ2-1; the D segment call TRBD2 is taken from the table without a DNA check. TRBV21-1 is an annotated pseudogene. This CDR3 spans 16 amino acids. The CDR3 DNA sequence: TGTGCCAGCAGCAAACTTCCTAGCGGAGATTACAATGAGCAGTTCTTC. Its protein product is CASSKLPSGDYNEQFF.

The chain employs TRBV30 and TRBJ2-7; D is possibly TRBD2 (6 bases). The V end lost 3 bases, the J end lost 5 bases, and 17 bases lay between the germline ends. The CDR3 totals 14 residues. In germline, CDR1 is GTSNPN, CDR2 SVGIG (reference sequence). The chain's CDR3 is CAWRAPGAANEQYF. CDR3 bases: TGTGCCTGGAGGGCTCCGGGAGCGGCGAACGAGCAGTACTTC.

The V and J genes are TRBV7-9 and TRBJ1-1, with a tentative D call TRBD1 (5 bases). Trimming took off 5 bases at V and 6 bases at J, with 13 bases between the two ends. The germline CDR1 and CDR2 sequences are SEHNR and FQNEAQ (reference sequence). This CDR3 comprises 13 residues. CDR3 sequence reads: CASSILRESEAFF. CDR3 coding DNA: TGTGCCAGCAGCATACTCAGGGAATCTGAAGCTTTCTTT.

The chain is built from TRBV7-2 and TRBJ2-7; TRBD2 agrees at 8 bases. From germline, CDR1 is SGHTA and CDR2 FQGNSA. The CDR3 has 14 amino acids. Unmatched junction bases numbered 4, after V lost 4 bases and J lost 2 bases. CDR3 protein: CASSSRTSTYEQYF. The CDR3 nucleotides are TGTGCCAGCAGCTCCCGGACTAGCACCTACGAGCAGTACTTC.

J is TRBJ1-1 and V is TRBV6-5, with D maybe TRBD1 (5 bases). V was pared by 6 bases and J by 7 bases, with 15 bases between. The CDR3 is made up of 13 amino acids. Germline assignment: CDR1 MNHEY and CDR2 SVGAGI. The CDR3 is CASSQYLTVEAFF. CDR3 DNA: TGTGCCAGCAGCCAATACTTGACAGTTGAAGCTTTCTTT.

The sample holds a few counts of this clone. This rearrangement joins TRBV27 to TRBJ2-1; 8 bases agree with TRBD2. This CDR3 contains 16 residues. The trim removed 6 bases at V and 0 bases at J, leaving 7 bases unmatched. In germline, CDR1 is MNHEY, CDR2 SMNVEV (reference sequence). This CDR3 reads CASRSWREASYNEQFF. The CDR3 DNA reads as TGTGCCAGCAGGAGTTGGCGGGAGGCCTCCTACAATGAGCAGTTCTTC.

This clone occurred a few times. The chain links TRBV6-5 to TRBJ1-1; tentative D call: TRBD1 (5 bases). There are 15 residues in the CDR3. Trimming pared 2 bases from V and 0 bases from J, leaving 10 bases between. The germline V gene has CDR1 MNHEY and CDR2 SVGAGI. The CDR3 nucleotides are TGTGCCAGCAGTTACGCGGGGCTTATGAACACTGAAGCTTTCTTT. Amino acids: CASSYAGLMNTEAFF.

The rearrangement links TRBV5-1 to TRBJ2-7; no firm D call. Trimming stripped 3 bases from V and 2 bases from J, with 9 bases between. The length of the CDR3 is 13 residues. Germline assignment: CDR1 SGHRS and CDR2 YFSETQ. CDR3: CASSYDWPYEQYF. CDR3 in DNA: TGCGCCAGCAGCTATGATTGGCCCTACGAGCAGTACTTC.

The rearrangement links TRBV5-1 to TRBJ1-2; 7 bases map to TRBD1. V lost 4 bases, J lost 4 bases, and 10 bases stayed unmatched. Germline lookup yields CDR1 SGHRS and CDR2 YFSETQ. This CDR3 has 15 amino acids. The CDR3 reads CASSPGSRGTYGYTF. The CDR3 nucleotides read TGCGCCAGCAGCCCGGGATCCAGGGGGACCTATGGCTACACCTTC.

This clone was found a few times. This chain joins TRBV6-5 and TRBJ2-1; D not resolved. Per the germline V gene, CDR1 is MNHEY and CDR2 is SVGAGI. This CDR3 spans 15 amino acids. Trimming took off 5 bases at V and 7 bases at J, with 18 bases between the two ends. CDR3 amino acids: CASSPIVAADNEQFF. The CDR3 bases are TGTGCCAGCAGTCCGATAGTCGCTGCTGATAATGAGCAGTTCTTC.

V is TRBV4-3 and J is TRBJ2-2; D not resolved. V was trimmed by 0 bases and J by 2 bases, leaving 22 bases between them. The CDR3 is 20 residues long. Germline V gene data show CDR1 as LGHNA and CDR2 as YSLEER. The chain's CDR3 is CASSQDIVGSRMSNTGELFF. In nucleotides, the CDR3 is TGCGCCAGCAGCCAAGATATCGTTGGTTCCAGGATGAGCAACACCGGGGAGCTGTTTTTT.

Only one count was recorded for this clone. The chain links TRBV9 to TRBJ1-2; D not certain. This CDR3 comprises 14 residues. Trimming stripped 0 bases from V and 8 bases from J, with 14 bases between. CDR1 is SGDLS and CDR2 is YYNGEE in the germline V gene. CDR3 in DNA: TGTGCCAGCAGCGTAGGAGGCGGAACTCGGGGCTACACCTTC. This codes for CASSVGGGTRGYTF.

The chain is built from TRBV6-5 and TRBJ1-5; 7 bases are shared with TRBD1. Germline V CDR1 and CDR2: MNHEY, SVGAGI. With 5 bases clipped from V and 2 bases from J, the junction kept 3 bases outside the gene matches. This CDR3 has 14 amino acids. Here the CDR3 DNA reads TGTGCCAGCAGTGAACAGGGGCGCAATCAGCCCCAGCATTTT. Translation gives CASSEQGRNQPQHF.

V usage is TRBV5-1 and J usage is TRBJ2-2; the match to TRBD2 covers 8 bases. The CDR3 loop spans 15 amino acids. Germline CDR1 SGHRS, CDR2 YFSETQ. V shed 2 bases, J shed 3 bases, and the junction held 3 bases outside the gene matches. CDR3 DNA: TGCGCCAGCAGCTTCCCGGGAGGGTACACCGGGGAGCTGTTTTTT. Its translation: CASSFPGGYTGELFF.

The chain links TRBV18 to TRBJ2-3; 8 nucleotides line up with TRBD2. Trimming removed 7 bases from V and 6 bases from J; junction bases left unmatched: 6. The CDR3 is 13 residues long. CDR1 KGHSH and CDR2 LQKENI come from the germline V gene. CDR3: CASYGLAGDTQYF. DNA of the CDR3: TGTGCCAGCTACGGACTAGCAGGTGATACGCAGTATTTT.

The CDR3 loop reads CASSFTSGRYEQYF. The CDR3 nucleotides read TGTGCCAGCAGCTTTACTAGCGGGAGGTACGAGCAGTACTTC. The V call is TRBV11-2, the J call TRBJ2-7; TRBD2 matches at 12 bases. The CDR3 contains 14 residues. The germline V gene encodes CDR1 SGHAT and CDR2 FQNNGV. With V trimmed by 3 bases and J by 4 bases, 1 base remained unmatched.

The chain couples TRBV4-2 to TRBJ1-1, with D possibly matching TRBD1 (6 bases). With 0 bases removed from V and 1 base from J, the gap between germline ends came to 9 bases. This CDR3 comprises 15 residues. CDR1 and CDR2 from the germline V gene are LGHNA and YNFKEQ. This CDR3 reads CASSQEVRGNTEAFF. The CDR3, as DNA: TGTGCCAGCAGCCAAGAGGTCAGGGGGAACACTGAAGCTTTCTTT.